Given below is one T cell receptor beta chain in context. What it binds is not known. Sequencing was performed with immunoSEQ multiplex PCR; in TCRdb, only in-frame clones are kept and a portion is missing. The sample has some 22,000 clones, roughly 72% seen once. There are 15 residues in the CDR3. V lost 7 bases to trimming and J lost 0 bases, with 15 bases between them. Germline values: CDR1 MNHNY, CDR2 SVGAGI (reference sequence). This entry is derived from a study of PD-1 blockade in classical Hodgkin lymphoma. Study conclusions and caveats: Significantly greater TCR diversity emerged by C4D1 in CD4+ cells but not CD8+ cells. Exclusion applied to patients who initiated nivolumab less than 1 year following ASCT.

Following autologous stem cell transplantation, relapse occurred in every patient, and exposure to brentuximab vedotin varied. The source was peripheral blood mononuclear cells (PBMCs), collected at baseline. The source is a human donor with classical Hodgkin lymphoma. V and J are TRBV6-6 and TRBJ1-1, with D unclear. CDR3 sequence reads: CASTPASAMNTEAFF. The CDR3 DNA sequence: TGTGCCAGCACCCCGGCCAGTGCCATGAACACTGAAGCTTTCTTT.